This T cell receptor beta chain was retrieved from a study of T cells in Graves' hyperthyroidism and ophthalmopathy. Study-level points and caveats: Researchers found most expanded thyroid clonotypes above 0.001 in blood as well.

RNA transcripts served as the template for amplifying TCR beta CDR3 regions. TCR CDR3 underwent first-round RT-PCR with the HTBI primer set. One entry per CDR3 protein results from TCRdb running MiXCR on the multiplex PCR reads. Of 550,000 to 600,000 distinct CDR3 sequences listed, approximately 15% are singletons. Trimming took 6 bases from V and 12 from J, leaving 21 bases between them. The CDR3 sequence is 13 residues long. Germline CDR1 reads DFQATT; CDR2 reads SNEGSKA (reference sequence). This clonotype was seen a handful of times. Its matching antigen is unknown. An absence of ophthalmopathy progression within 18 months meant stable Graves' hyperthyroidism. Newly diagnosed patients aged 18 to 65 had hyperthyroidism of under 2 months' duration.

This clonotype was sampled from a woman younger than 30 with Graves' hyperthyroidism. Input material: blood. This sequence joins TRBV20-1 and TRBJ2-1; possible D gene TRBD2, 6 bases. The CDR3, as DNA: TGCAGTGCCCCGATAGGGGACTCCGGGCGGCAGTTCTTC. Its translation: CSAPIGDSGRQFF.